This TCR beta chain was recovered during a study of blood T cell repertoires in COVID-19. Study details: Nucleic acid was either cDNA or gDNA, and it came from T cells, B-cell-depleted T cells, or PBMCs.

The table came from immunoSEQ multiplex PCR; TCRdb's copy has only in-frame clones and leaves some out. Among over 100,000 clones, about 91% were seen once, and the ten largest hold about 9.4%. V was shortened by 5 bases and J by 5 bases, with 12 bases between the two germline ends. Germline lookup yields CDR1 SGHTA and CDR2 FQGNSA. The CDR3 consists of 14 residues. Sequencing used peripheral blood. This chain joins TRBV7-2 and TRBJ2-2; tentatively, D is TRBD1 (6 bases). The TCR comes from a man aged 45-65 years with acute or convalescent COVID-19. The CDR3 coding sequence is TGTGCCAGCAGCCCGGACAGAAATACCGGGGAGCTGTTTTTT. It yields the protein CASSPDRNTGELFF.